This is a list of T cell receptor beta chains from one sample in a study of vaccination and CD4 T cells after COVID-19. Their antigens are not known. TCRdb re-called the PCR reads through MiXCR, storing one row per CDR3 protein. The data hold roughly 12,000 distinct CDR3 sequences, with roughly 56% observed a single time. Sequences were obtained from CD4+ T cells from blood, cultured in vitro. These receptors all stem from a human donor who had recovered from COVID-19. Each CDR3 is given without its conserved first and last residue.

TRBV7-3,ASSSPGTRSPLH
TRBV6-2/TRBV6-3,ASSYSSGNTIY
TRBV7-9,ASSHSYEQY
TRBV30,AWRSQASGQPQH
TRBV11-2,ASSFTSGETQY
TRBV6-2/TRBV6-3,ASSRSYEQY
TRBV27,ASSLPGLAAYNEQF
TRBV5-4,ASSPGLARNEQY
TRBV20-1,SGSERERGTDTQY
TRBV20-1,SAQGGPGSSYNEQF
TRBV6-1,ASSVGAHTEAF
TRBV20-1,SAPDTGGLVESSTDTQY
TRBV6-1,ASGMPDRDVDTQY
TRBV20-1,SASGQGWYNEQF
TRBV2,ASASRTYNEQF
TRBV6-5,ASSYRAGHLPDTGELF
TRBV10-3,AISVQEVEQF
TRBV7-2,ASNTPGTETQY
TRBV20-1,SALTGGIQGGYT
TRBV10-3,AIRTGLNTEAF
TRBV2,ASSIASGSSYEQY
TRBV6-2/TRBV6-3,ASSYSTSGNTGELF
TRBV12-3/TRBV12-4,ASSPGQGLPLH
TRBV18,ASSPWGVAAPGDSGANVLT
TRBV5-6,ASSVGTGYTGELF
TRBV20-1,SFYRVAETQY
TRBV6-5,ASSLTGLETQY
TRBV7-6,ASSVGVYNSPLH
TRBV20-1,SASRAGGYNEQF
TRBV18,ASSSGTGPNEQF
TRBV20-1,SSTGFQKNIQY
TRBV20-1,SARGRAGGSYEQY
TRBV7-2,ASSLGSGIPYEQY
TRBV20-1,SARSSGVGSYQETQY
TRBV20-1,SVNSGGGDEYTQY
TRBV27,ASSPISGVRLEQY
TRBV20-1,SAIEGGGQPQH
TRBV20-1,SASPVLDTQY
TRBV2,ASSPQGIGNQPQH
TRBV6-1,ASSEAPSGPQETQY
TRBV20-1,SALGQGRTNNYGYT